The clone carrying this T cell receptor beta chain was counted a single time. The use of a sample-barcoded 5' primer and a J-beta primer mix characterized a second PCR of about 6 to 11 cycles. MiXCR was run by TCRdb on the 5' RACE reads, yielding one entry per CDR3 protein. The sample comprises about a million distinct CDR3 sequences, around two fifths of which are singletons, and roughly 13% rests with the top ten. This CDR3 is built from 14 residues. Trimming shortened V by 7 bases and J by 15 bases, and 26 bases separated the two germline ends. These data belong to a study of blood T cells in healthy people across ages.

The sequencing input was blood. The chain combines TRBV12-3 or TRBV12-4 with TRBJ2-3, with D maybe TRBD2 (7 bases). This TCR derives from a young man in good health. The CDR3: CASNLGGDTDMQYF. DNA for the CDR3: TGTGCCAGCAACCTGGGGGGGGACACAGATATGCAATATTTT.